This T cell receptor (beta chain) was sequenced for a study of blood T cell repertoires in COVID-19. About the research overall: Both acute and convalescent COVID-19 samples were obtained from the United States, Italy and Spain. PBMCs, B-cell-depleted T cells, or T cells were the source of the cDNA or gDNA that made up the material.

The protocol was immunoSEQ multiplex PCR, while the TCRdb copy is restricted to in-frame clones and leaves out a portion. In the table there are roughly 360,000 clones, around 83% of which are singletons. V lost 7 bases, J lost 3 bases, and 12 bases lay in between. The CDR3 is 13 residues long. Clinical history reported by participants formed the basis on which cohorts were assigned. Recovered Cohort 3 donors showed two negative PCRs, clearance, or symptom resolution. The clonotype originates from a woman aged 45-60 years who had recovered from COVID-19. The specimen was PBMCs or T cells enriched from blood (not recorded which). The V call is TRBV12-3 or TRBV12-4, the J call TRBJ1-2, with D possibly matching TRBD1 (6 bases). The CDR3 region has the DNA TGTGCCAGCAACGTCGGGACACACTATGGCTACACCTTC. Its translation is CASNVGTHYGYTF.